This record concerns one T cell receptor beta chain sequence. No antigen is known for it. The protocol was immunoSEQ multiplex PCR, while the TCRdb copy is restricted to in-frame clones and leaves out a portion. The sample records over a million clones, roughly 96% being singletons. All participating donors were Caucasian adults from Nashville, Tennessee. From CD4+ cells came CD45RA+ naive and CD45RA-negative memory subsets. The sample belongs to a study of shared clonotypes between healthy human individuals. There are 14 residues in the CDR3. Germline assignment: CDR1 SGHKS and CDR2 YYEKEE (reference sequence). Trimming stripped 0 bases from V and 6 bases from J, with 10 bases between. Study conclusions and caveats: A handful of donors showed sharing of around 5% of naive CD4 clonotypes. An expected dependence of interdonor clonotype sharing on sequencing depth was noted.

This TCR came from a man aged 25 to 40 in good health. Sequencing was performed on naive CD4+ T cells sorted from blood. Specified subset: CD45RA+ positively selected. The chain uses TRBV5-5 and TRBJ2-1; D call uncertain. CDR3 sequence reads: CASSLEVQSNEQFF. CDR3 bases: TGTGCCAGCAGCTTGGAAGTCCAATCCAATGAGCAGTTCTTC.